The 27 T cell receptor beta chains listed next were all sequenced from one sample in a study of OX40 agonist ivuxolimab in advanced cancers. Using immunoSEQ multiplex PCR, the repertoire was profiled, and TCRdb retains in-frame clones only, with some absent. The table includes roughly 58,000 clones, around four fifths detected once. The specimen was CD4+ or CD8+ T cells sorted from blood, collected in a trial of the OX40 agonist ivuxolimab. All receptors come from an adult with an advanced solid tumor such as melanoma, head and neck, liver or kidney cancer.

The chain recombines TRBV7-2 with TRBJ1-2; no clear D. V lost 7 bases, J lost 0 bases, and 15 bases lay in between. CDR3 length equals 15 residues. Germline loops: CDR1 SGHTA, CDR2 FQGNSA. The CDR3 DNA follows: TGTGCCAGCACCCCATCCAGGACCACTAACTATGGCTACACCTTC. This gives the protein CASTPSRTTNYGYTF.

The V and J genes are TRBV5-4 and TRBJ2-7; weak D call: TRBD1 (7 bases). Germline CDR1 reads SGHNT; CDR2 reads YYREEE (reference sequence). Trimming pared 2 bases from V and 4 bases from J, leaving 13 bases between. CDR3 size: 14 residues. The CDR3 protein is CASSFGGTAYEQYF. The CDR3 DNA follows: TGTGCCAGCAGCTTTGGCGGGACAGCATACGAGCAGTACTTC.

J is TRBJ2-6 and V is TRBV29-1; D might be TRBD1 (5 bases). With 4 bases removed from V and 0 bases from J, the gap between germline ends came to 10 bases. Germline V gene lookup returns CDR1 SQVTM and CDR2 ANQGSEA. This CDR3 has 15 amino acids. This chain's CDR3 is CSVVVGDSGANVLTF. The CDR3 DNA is TGCAGCGTTGTAGTAGGGGACTCTGGGGCCAACGTCCTGACTTTC.

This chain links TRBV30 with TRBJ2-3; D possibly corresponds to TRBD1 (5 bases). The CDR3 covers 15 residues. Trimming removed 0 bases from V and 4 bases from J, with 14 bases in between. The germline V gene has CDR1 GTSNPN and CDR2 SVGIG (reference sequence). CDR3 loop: CAWSVKGIGSDTQYF. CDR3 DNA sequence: TGTGCCTGGAGTGTAAAGGGGATCGGGTCAGATACGCAGTATTTT.

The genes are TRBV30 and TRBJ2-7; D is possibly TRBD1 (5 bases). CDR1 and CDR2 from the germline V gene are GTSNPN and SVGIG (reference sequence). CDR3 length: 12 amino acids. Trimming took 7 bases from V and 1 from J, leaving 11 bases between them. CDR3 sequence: CASKTASYEQYF. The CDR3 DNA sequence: TGTGCCTCAAAGACAGCGTCCTACGAGCAGTACTTC.

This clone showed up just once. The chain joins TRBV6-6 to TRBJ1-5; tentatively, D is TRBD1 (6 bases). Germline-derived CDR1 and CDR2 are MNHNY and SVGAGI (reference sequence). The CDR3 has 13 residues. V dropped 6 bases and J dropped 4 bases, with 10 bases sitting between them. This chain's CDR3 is CASSGQLNQPQHF. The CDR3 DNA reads TGTGCCAGCAGCGGACAGCTGAATCAGCCCCAGCATTTT.

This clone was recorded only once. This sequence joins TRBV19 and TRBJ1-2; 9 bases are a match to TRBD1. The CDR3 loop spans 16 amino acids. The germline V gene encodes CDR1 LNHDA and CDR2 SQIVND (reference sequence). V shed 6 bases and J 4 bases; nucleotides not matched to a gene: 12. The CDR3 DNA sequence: TGTGCCAGTAGCCCCCACCCCGGGACAGGGTCCTATGGCTACACCTTC. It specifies CASSPHPGTGSYGYTF.

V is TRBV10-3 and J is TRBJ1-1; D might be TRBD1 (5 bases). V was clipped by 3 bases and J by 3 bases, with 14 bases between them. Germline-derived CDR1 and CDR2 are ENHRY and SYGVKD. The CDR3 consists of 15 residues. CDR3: CAISDPGREDTEAFF. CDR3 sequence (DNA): TGTGCCATCAGTGACCCAGGGAGGGAAGACACTGAAGCTTTCTTT.

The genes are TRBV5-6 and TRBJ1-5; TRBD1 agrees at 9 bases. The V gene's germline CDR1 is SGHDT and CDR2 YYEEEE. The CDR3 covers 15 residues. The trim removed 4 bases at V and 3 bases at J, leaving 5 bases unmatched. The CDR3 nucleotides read TGTGCCAGCAGCCAGGGACAGGGCTACAATCAGCCCCAGCATTTT. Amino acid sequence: CASSQGQGYNQPQHF.

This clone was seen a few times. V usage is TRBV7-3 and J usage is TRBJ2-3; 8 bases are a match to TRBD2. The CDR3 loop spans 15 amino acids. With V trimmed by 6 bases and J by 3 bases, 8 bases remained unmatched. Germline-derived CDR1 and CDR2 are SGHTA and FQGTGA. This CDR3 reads CASSLAGRKTDTQYF. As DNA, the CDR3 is TGTGCCAGCAGTTTAGCGGGGCGGAAGACAGATACGCAGTATTTT.

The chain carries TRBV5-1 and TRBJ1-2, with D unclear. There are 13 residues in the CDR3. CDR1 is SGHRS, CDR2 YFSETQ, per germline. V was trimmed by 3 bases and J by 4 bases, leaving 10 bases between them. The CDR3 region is CASSSGEGYGYTF. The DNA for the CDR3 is TGCGCCAGCAGCTCCGGGGAGGGCTATGGCTACACCTTC. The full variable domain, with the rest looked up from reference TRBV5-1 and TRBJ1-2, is KAGVTQTPRYLIKTRGQQVTLSCSPISGHRSVSWYQQTPGQGLQFLFEYFSETQRNKGNFPGRFSGRQFSNSRSEMNVSTLELGDSALYLCASSSGEGYGYTFGSGTRLTVV.

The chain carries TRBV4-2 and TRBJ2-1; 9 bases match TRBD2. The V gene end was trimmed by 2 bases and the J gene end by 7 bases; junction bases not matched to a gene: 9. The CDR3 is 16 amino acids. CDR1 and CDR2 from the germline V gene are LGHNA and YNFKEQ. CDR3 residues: CASSQPSGRGGNEQFF. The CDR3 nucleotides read TGTGCCAGCAGCCAACCGTCGGGGCGGGGGGGAAATGAGCAGTTCTTC.

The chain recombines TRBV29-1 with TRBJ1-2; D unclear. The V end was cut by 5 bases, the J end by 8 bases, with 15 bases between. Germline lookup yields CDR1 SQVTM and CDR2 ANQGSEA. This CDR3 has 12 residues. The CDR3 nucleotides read TGCAGCGTTATACCGCTGAGCTTAGGCTACACCTTC. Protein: CSVIPLSLGYTF.

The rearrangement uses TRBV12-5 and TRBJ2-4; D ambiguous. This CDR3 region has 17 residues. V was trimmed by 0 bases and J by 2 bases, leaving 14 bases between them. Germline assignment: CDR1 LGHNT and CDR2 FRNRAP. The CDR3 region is CASGLVASDRPKNIQYF. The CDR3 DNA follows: TGTGCTAGTGGTTTGGTAGCTTCGGACCGACCCAAAAACATTCAGTACTTC.

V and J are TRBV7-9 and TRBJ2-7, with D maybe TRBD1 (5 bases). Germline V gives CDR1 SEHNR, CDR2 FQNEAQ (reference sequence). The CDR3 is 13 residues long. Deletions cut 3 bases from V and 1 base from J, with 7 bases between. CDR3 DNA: TGTGCCAGCAGCTTCCCAGGGTCCTACGAGCAGTACTTC. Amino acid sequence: CASSFPGSYEQYF.

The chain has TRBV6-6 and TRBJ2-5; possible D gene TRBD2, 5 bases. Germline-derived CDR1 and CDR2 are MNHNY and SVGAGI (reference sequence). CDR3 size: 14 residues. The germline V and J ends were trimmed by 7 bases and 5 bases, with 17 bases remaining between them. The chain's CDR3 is CASTATGGFETQYF. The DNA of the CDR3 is TGTGCCAGCACCGCGACTGGAGGATTTGAGACCCAGTACTTC.

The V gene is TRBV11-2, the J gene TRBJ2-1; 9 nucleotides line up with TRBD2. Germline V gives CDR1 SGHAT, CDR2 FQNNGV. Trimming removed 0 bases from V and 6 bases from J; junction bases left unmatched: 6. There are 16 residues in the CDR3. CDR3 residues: CASSLDRRGGLNEQFF. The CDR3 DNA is TGTGCCAGCAGCTTAGATCGGCGGGGGGGCCTCAATGAGCAGTTCTTC. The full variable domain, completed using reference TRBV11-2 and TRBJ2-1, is EAGVAQSPRYKIIEKRQSVAFWCNPISGHATLYWYQQILGQGPKLLIQFQNNGVVDDSQLPKDRFSAERLKGVDSTLKIQPAKLEDSAVYLCASSLDRRGGLNEQFFGPGTRLTVL.

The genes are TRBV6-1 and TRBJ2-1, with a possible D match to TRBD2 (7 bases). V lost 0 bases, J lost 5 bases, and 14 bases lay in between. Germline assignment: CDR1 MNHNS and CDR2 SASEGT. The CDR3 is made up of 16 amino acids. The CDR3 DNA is TGTGCCAGCAGTGAAGCGCGCGGGGGCCTGGACAATGAGCAGTTCTTC. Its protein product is CASSEARGGLDNEQFF.

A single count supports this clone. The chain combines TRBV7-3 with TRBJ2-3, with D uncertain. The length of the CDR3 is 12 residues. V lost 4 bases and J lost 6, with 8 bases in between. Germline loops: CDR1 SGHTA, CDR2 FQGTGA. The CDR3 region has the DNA TGTGCCAGCAGCTCCCTGGGGGATACGCAGTATTTT. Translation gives CASSSLGDTQYF.

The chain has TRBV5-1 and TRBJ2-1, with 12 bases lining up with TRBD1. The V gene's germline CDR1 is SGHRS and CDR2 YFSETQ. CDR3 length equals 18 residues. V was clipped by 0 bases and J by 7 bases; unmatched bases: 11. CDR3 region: CASSLAPPGQGARNEQFF. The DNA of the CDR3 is TGCGCCAGCAGCTTGGCCCCCCCGGGACAGGGGGCTCGTAATGAGCAGTTCTTC.

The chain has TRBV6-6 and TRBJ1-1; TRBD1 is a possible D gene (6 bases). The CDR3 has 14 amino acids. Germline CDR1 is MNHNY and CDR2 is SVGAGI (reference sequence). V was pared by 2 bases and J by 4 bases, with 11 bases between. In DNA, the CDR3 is TGTGCCAGCAGTTACGGGGGCGAGGGCACTGAAGCTTTCTTT. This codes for CASSYGGEGTEAFF.

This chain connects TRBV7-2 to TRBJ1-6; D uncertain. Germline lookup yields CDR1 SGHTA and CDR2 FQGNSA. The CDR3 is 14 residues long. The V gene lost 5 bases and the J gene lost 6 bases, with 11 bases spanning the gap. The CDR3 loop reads CASSPWQLNSPLHF. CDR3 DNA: TGTGCCAGCAGCCCCTGGCAGCTTAATTCACCCCTCCACTTT.

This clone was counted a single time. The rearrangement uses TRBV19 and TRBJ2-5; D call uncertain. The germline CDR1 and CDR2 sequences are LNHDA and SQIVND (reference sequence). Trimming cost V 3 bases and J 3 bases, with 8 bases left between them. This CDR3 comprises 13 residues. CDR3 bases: TGTGCCAGTAGTATTAAATCCAAAGAGACCCAGTACTTC. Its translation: CASSIKSKETQYF.

In DNA, the CDR3 is TGTGCCAGCAGCTGGGGACTAGCGGGAAATGAGCAGTTCTTC. Its translation: CASSWGLAGNEQFF. The rearrangement uses TRBV7-9 and TRBJ2-1; 13 bases are a match to TRBD2. The ends lost 4 bases at V and 7 bases at J; junction bases unmatched: 1. The germline V gene has CDR1 SEHNR and CDR2 FQNEAQ (reference sequence). CDR3 size: 14 residues.

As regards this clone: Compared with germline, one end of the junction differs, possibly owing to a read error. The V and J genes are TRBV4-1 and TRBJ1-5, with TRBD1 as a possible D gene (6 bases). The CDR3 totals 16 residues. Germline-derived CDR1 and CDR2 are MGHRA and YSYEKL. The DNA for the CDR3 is TGCGCCAACAGCCAAGAGGGGGGACCTCCAAGTCAGCCCCAGCATTTT. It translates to CANSQEGGPPSQPQHF.

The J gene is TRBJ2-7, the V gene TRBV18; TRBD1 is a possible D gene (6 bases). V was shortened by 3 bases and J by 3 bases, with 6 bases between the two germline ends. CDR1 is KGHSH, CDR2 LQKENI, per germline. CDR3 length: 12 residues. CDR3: CASSPTGYEQYF. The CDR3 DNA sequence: TGTGCCAGCTCACCGACAGGCTACGAGCAGTACTTC.

CDR3 loop: CASSQDGFAWEQSSGGIAGELFF. In nucleotides, the CDR3 is TGTGCCAGCAGCCAAGATGGTTTCGCCTGGGAGCAGTCTAGCGGGGGGATCGCCGGGGAGCTGTTTTTT. V and J are TRBV4-2 and TRBJ2-2; 11 bases are a match to TRBD2. Per the germline V gene, CDR1 is LGHNA and CDR2 is YNFKEQ. The CDR3 is 23 amino acids. The V segment lost 0 bases and the J segment 6 bases; nucleotides outside the gene matches: 24.